The 29 T cell receptor beta chains presented below share a single source sample, sequenced in a study of cytomegalovirus exposure and HLA in healthy donors. The PCR used 60 Vbeta and 13 Jbeta primers. Libraries were prepared by immunoSEQ multiplex PCR; TCRdb keeps only in-frame clonotypes and omits some of them. The sample contains some 90,000 clones, roughly three quarters of which appear only once. The sequenced sample was PBMCs. These receptor sequences come from a man aged 25-45 years in good health and CMV-seronegative.

V usage is TRBV6-5 and J usage is TRBJ2-3, with D tentatively TRBD2 (6 bases). V was clipped by 4 bases and J by 11 bases, with 16 bases between them. The CDR3 contains 13 residues. Germline V CDR1 and CDR2: MNHEY, SVGAGI. CDR3 coding DNA: TGTGCCAGCAGTTCACTACCGGGAGAAGGGCAGTATTTT. Translation: CASSSLPGEGQYF.

The rearrangement uses TRBV19 and TRBJ1-4; 9 bases align to TRBD1. The germline CDR1 and CDR2 sequences are LNHDA and SQIVND (reference sequence). The CDR3 covers 16 residues. After removal of 2 bases from V and 5 bases from J, the junction contained 6 bases not matched to a gene. This chain's CDR3 is CASSISGQGRNEKLFF. For the CDR3, the DNA is TGTGCCAGTAGTATATCAGGACAGGGGAGGAATGAAAAACTGTTTTTT. Supplemented by reference TRBV19 and TRBJ1-4, the full variable domain reads DGGITQSPKYLFRKEGQNVTLSCEQNLNHDAMYWYRQDPGQGLRLIYYSQIVNDFQKGDIAEGYSVSREKKESFPLTVTSAQKNPTAFYLCASSISGQGRNEKLFFGSGTQLSVL.

This chain's CDR3 is CASSPRTSGWSPTDYEQYF. The CDR3 bases are TGTGCCAGCAGCCCAAGGACTAGCGGGTGGAGTCCTACAGACTACGAGCAGTACTTC. The chain has TRBV14 and TRBJ2-7, with 11 bases matching TRBD2. V dropped 4 bases and J dropped 3; count of bases not matched to a gene: 17. This CDR3 region has 19 residues. Germline V gene data show CDR1 as SGHDN and CDR2 as FVKESK. Filled out from reference TRBV14 and TRBJ2-7, the complete variable domain reads EAGVTQFPSHSVIEKGQTVTLRCDPISGHDNLYWYRRVMGKEIKFLLHFVKESKQDESGMPNNRFLAERTGGTYSTLKVQPAELEDSGVYFCASSPRTSGWSPTDYEQYFGPGTRLTVT.

This chain links TRBV6-6 with TRBJ2-3; 7 bases fit TRBD1. Trimming took 2 bases from V and 0 from J; bases not matched to a gene: 2. CDR1 is MNHNY, CDR2 SVGAGI, per germline (reference sequence). CDR3 length: 15 amino acids. The CDR3 loop reads CASSYRDSSTDTQYF. Here the CDR3 DNA reads TGTGCCAGCAGTTACCGGGACAGTAGCACAGATACGCAGTATTTT.

J is TRBJ1-5 and V is TRBV27; 9 nucleotides align to TRBD1. Germline CDR1 is MNHEY and CDR2 is SMNVEV (reference sequence). This CDR3 region has 15 residues. The ends lost 4 bases at V and 2 bases at J; junction bases unmatched: 3. This chain's CDR3 is CASSWTGVGNQPQHF. The CDR3 DNA is TGTGCCAGCAGTTGGACAGGGGTTGGCAATCAGCCCCAGCATTTT.

This clone showed up just a few times. V and J are TRBV12-5 and TRBJ2-2, with a weak D call TRBD2 (6 bases). Germline V gene sequence: CDR1 LGHNT, CDR2 FRNRAP. This CDR3 region has 15 residues. V gave up 6 bases and J gave up 7 bases, with 18 bases separating them. CDR3 sequence reads: CASGPGGLVGGELFF. The CDR3 DNA sequence: TGTGCTAGTGGGCCCGGAGGGTTGGTCGGCGGGGAGCTGTTTTTT.

This chain links TRBV19 with TRBJ1-2; a possible D gene is TRBD1 (5 bases). The CDR3 is made up of 14 amino acids. Germline loops: CDR1 LNHDA, CDR2 SQIVND (reference sequence). With 5 bases removed from V and 6 bases from J, the gap between germline ends came to 16 bases. As DNA, the CDR3 is TGTGCCAGTAGTCTCTTTGGAGGGGCCAATGGCTACACCTTC. As protein: CASSLFGGANGYTF.

This clone was detected a few times. The chain couples TRBV19 to TRBJ1-5; TRBD1 aligns across 7 bases. V shed 5 bases, J shed 3 bases, and the junction held 10 bases outside the gene matches. Germline CDR1 LNHDA, CDR2 SQIVND (reference sequence). The CDR3 is made up of 16 amino acids. As DNA, the CDR3 is TGTGCCAGTAGTCCCTCGACTAGGGGGCTCAATCAGCCCCAGCATTTT. Protein: CASSPSTRGLNQPQHF.

The chain carries TRBV18 and TRBJ1-1; 12 bases map to TRBD1. J lost 4 bases, V lost 5 bases, and 11 bases had no gene match. Per the germline V gene, CDR1 is KGHSH and CDR2 is LQKENI. The CDR3 sequence is 17 residues long. CDR3 amino acids: CASSSIRDRGRGTEAFF. CDR3 DNA sequence: TGTGCCAGCTCATCTATCCGGGACAGGGGGCGCGGCACTGAAGCTTTCTTT.

Only one count was recorded for this clone. The rearrangement uses TRBV25-1 and TRBJ1-5; D is possibly TRBD1 (5 bases). The CDR3 is 16 amino acids. The germline CDR1 and CDR2 sequences are MGHDK and SYGVNS. Trimming took 1 base from V and 3 from J, leaving 13 bases between them. CDR3 DNA sequence: TGTGCCAGCAGTGAATTTTCAACGACAGACAATCAGCCCCAGCATTTT. Translating gives CASSEFSTTDNQPQHF.

The gene calls are TRBV6-6 and TRBJ1-5, with 7 positions matching TRBD1. Unmatched junction bases numbered 6, after V lost 6 bases and J lost 7 bases. The V gene's germline CDR1 is MNHNY and CDR2 SVGAGI (reference sequence). The CDR3 has 13 residues. The CDR3 loop reads CASSLQGWQPQHF. In DNA, the CDR3 is TGTGCCAGCAGCCTACAGGGGTGGCAGCCCCAGCATTTT.

The rearrangement joins TRBV5-1 to TRBJ2-3, with 10 bases that match TRBD2. The CDR3 contains 15 residues. CDR1 is SGHRS, CDR2 YFSETQ, per germline. J lost 3 bases, V lost 7 bases, and 8 bases had no gene match. The CDR3 nucleotides read TGCGCCAGCGGCATACTAGCGGGGAGTACAGATACGCAGTATTTT. As protein: CASGILAGSTDTQYF.

The chain carries TRBV10-1 and TRBJ2-1; TRBD2 matches at 9 bases. Germline V gives CDR1 WNHNN, CDR2 SYGVQD (reference sequence). CDR3 length equals 15 residues. V was pared by 9 bases and J by 7 bases, with 13 bases of the junction left unmatched. The CDR3 DNA sequence: TGCGCCAGTAGCTCCGGGACTAGCTGTAGGAATGAGCAGTTCTTC. It codes for CASSSGTSCRNEQFF.

The genes are TRBV2 and TRBJ1-2, with D uncertain. Germline V gives CDR1 SNHLY, CDR2 FYNNEI. The CDR3 totals 13 residues. Trimming removed 11 bases at V and 4 bases at J, with 17 bases between. The CDR3, as DNA: TGTGCCGCCGGTGAGGTTGCGGTCTATGGCTACACCTTC. Protein sequence: CAAGEVAVYGYTF.

The chain links TRBV4-1 to TRBJ1-1; no clear D gene. From germline, CDR1 is MGHRA and CDR2 YSYEKL. The CDR3 is 17 residues long. Trimming shortened V by 0 bases and J by 2 bases, and 16 bases separated the two germline ends. The CDR3 DNA reads as TGCGCCAGCAGCCAAGAAAATCGCCAGGCAAGAAACACTGAAGCTTTCTTT. Translated, it gives CASSQENRQARNTEAFF.

The chain uses TRBV11-3 and TRBJ2-2; 9 nucleotides line up with TRBD1. The ends lost 5 bases at V and 6 bases at J; junction bases unmatched: 7. CDR3 size: 15 residues. Looked up from germline, CDR1 is SGHNT and CDR2 is YENEEA. This chain's CDR3 is CASSAQTGGSGELFF. The DNA of the CDR3 is TGTGCCAGCAGCGCACAAACAGGGGGCTCCGGGGAGCTGTTTTTT.

This sequence joins TRBV30 and TRBJ2-7; the D is unclear. This CDR3 has 14 residues. Deletions cut 0 bases from V and 5 bases from J, with 14 bases between. Per the germline V gene, CDR1 is GTSNPN and CDR2 is SVGIG (reference sequence). CDR3 DNA: TGTGCCTGGAGTGTAAACCGGCAGGCTAACGAGCAGTACTTC. Encoded protein: CAWSVNRQANEQYF.

V and J are TRBV2 and TRBJ2-5, with TRBD2 identical over 8 bases. Germline V gene sequence: CDR1 SNHLY, CDR2 FYNNEI. The CDR3 is 16 residues long. V was clipped by 6 bases and J by 2 bases; unmatched bases: 11. The CDR3 DNA reads as TGTGCCAGCAGCGGTGGTGCGGGGGGAATACAAGAGACCCAGTACTTC. This gives the protein CASSGGAGGIQETQYF.

The chain has TRBV4-3 and TRBJ2-5; maybe TRBD1 (6 bases). The J call may be in error: the DNA end matches TRBJ2-7 better. CDR1 is LGHNA and CDR2 is YSLEER in the germline V gene. The CDR3 is made up of 13 amino acids. The CDR3 loop is CASSGGTGHEQYF. CDR3 bases: TGCGCCAGCAGCGGAGGCACAGGGCACGAGCAGTACTTC.

The rearrangement uses TRBV7-8 and TRBJ2-5, with D uncertain. Germline values: CDR1 SGHVS, CDR2 FQNEAQ. This CDR3 has 15 amino acids. The germline V and J ends were trimmed by 0 bases and 3 bases, with 11 bases remaining between them. CDR3 in DNA: TGTGCCAGCAGCTTAGCGCTAGGTCTGAAAGAGACCCAGTACTTC. Protein sequence: CASSLALGLKETQYF. Together with reference TRBV7-8 and TRBJ2-5, the CDR3 gives the full variable domain: GAGVSQSPRYKVAKRGQDVALRCDPISGHVSLFWYQQALGQGPEFLTYFQNEAQLDKSGLPSDRFFAERPEGSVSTLKIQRTQQEDSAVYLCASSLALGLKETQYFGPGTRLLVL.

V gene TRBV29-1 combines with J gene TRBJ2-5, with D possibly matching TRBD1 (6 bases). V was shortened by 4 bases and J by 6 bases, with 21 bases between the two germline ends. Germline assignment: CDR1 SQVTM and CDR2 ANQGSEA. CDR3 length equals 15 residues. CDR3 sequence (DNA): TGCAGCGTTGGCCCCGGTGGGGCCAGGGGCAAGACCCAGTACTTC. Translating it yields CSVGPGGARGKTQYF.

The V gene is TRBV25-1, the J gene TRBJ2-3; 8 nucleotides line up with TRBD1. V dropped 5 bases and J dropped 0; count of bases not matched to a gene: 4. This CDR3 spans 15 amino acids. The germline V gene has CDR1 MGHDK and CDR2 SYGVNS. The CDR3 sequence is CASSRRDRSTDTQYF. In DNA, the CDR3 is TGTGCCAGCAGTCGTCGGGACAGGAGCACAGATACGCAGTATTTT.

The chain combines TRBV5-1 with TRBJ2-1; 7 bases map to TRBD1. The CDR3 extends over 15 amino acids. Losses at the gene ends were 6 bases for V and 6 bases for J; bases not matched to a gene: 12. Looked up from germline, CDR1 is SGHRS and CDR2 is YFSETQ. CDR3 sequence: CASTSTGSVPNEQFF. The CDR3 nucleotides are TGCGCCAGCACCTCGACAGGGTCGGTCCCCAATGAGCAGTTCTTC.

The chain links TRBV11-2 to TRBJ2-3; 7 bases map to TRBD2. The germline CDR1 and CDR2 sequences are SGHAT and FQNNGV. The CDR3 has 15 amino acids. Losses at the gene ends were 4 bases for V and 2 bases for J; bases not matched to a gene: 6. The CDR3 nucleotides read TGTGCCAGCAGCTCCAGTCGACTAGCCACAGATACGCAGTATTTT. Translation gives CASSSSRLATDTQYF. Supplemented by reference TRBV11-2 and TRBJ2-3, the full variable domain reads EAGVAQSPRYKIIEKRQSVAFWCNPISGHATLYWYQQILGQGPKLLIQFQNNGVVDDSQLPKDRFSAERLKGVDSTLKIQPAKLEDSAVYLCASSSSRLATDTQYFGPGTRLTVL.

The chain links TRBV7-2 to TRBJ1-1; 10 bases fit TRBD1. From germline, CDR1 is SGHTA and CDR2 FQGNSA. V was clipped by 0 bases and J by 7 bases; unmatched bases: 2. This CDR3 has 14 residues. CDR3 amino acids: CASSLAGDRGEAFF. CDR3 DNA: TGTGCCAGCAGCTTAGCCGGGGACAGGGGTGAAGCTTTCTTT.

The rearrangement uses TRBV6-4 and TRBJ1-2, with D uncertain. Germline assignment: CDR1 MRHNA and CDR2 SNTAGT. V dropped 2 bases and J dropped 4 bases, with 5 bases sitting between them. The CDR3 extends over 12 amino acids. The CDR3 sequence is CASSDPRYGYTF. The CDR3 nucleotides read TGTGCCAGCAGTGACCCCCGCTATGGCTACACCTTC.

The chain combines TRBV6-5 with TRBJ1-1; possible D gene TRBD1, 5 bases. With 0 bases removed from V and 5 bases from J, the gap between germline ends came to 16 bases. CDR3 length equals 16 residues. Germline V gene data show CDR1 as MNHEY and CDR2 as SVGAGI. The CDR3 DNA reads TGTGCCAGCAGTTACTCGTCAGGGTACGGGAGAACTGAAGCTTTCTTT. It codes for CASSYSSGYGRTEAFF.

This clone was recorded once. Distinct nucleotide sequences in the sample also encode this CDR3. The J gene is TRBJ1-2, the V gene TRBV30; perhaps TRBD1 as D (5 bases). The length of the CDR3 is 12 residues. From germline, CDR1 is GTSNPN and CDR2 SVGIG (reference sequence). Trimming cost V 2 bases and J 5 bases, with 9 bases left between them. The CDR3 is CAWSRQGYGYTF. DNA for the CDR3: TGTGCCTGGAGTAGGCAGGGTTATGGCTACACCTTC.

This rearrangement joins TRBV9 to TRBJ2-2; TRBD2 aligns across 16 bases. V gave up 2 bases and J gave up 4 bases; unmatched junction bases: 8. CDR1 is SGDLS, CDR2 YYNGEE, per germline. CDR3 length equals 19 residues. The DNA of the CDR3 is TGTGCCAGCAGCGTCAGGGGACTAGCGGGGGGGCCTAGCACCGGGGAGCTGTTTTTT. Protein: CASSVRGLAGGPSTGELFF.